This TCR beta chain was identified in a study of CD8 T cells in Susac syndrome. The sequenced target, TCR beta, came from blood CD8+ and CD4+ T cells. Relapsing-remitting disease, either stable or active, was present in the treatment-naive patients who were the multiple sclerosis controls. With regard to this clonotype: Its specificity is not known.

The CDR3 has 17 residues. From germline, CDR1 is KGHSH and CDR2 LQKENI. V shed 3 bases and J shed 4 bases, with 22 bases lying between them. Reverse transcription of about 0.45 to 1 ug RNA was carried out with random hexamers. The amplification used immunoSEQ multiplex PCR on TCR beta CDR3; it spanned 54 Vbeta and 13 Jbeta. Using its own MiXCR run on the immunoSEQ multiplex PCR reads, TCRdb lists one record per CDR3 protein. The sample has a few hundred thousand distinct CDR3 sequences; roughly 96% are singletons. Findings of the study overall: The study conceded that relatively few individuals underwent its TCR sequencing and HLA analysis.

V usage is TRBV18 and J usage is TRBJ2-7; D may correspond to TRBD1 or TRBD2 (5 bases each). Material: CD4+ T cells from PBMCs. This receptor was identified in a human donor with multiple sclerosis. CDR3 sequence reads: CASSPSTVFGERYEQYF. In DNA form, the CDR3 reads TGTGCCAGCTCACCGTCGACAGTATTTGGGGAGAGATACGAGCAGTACTTC.